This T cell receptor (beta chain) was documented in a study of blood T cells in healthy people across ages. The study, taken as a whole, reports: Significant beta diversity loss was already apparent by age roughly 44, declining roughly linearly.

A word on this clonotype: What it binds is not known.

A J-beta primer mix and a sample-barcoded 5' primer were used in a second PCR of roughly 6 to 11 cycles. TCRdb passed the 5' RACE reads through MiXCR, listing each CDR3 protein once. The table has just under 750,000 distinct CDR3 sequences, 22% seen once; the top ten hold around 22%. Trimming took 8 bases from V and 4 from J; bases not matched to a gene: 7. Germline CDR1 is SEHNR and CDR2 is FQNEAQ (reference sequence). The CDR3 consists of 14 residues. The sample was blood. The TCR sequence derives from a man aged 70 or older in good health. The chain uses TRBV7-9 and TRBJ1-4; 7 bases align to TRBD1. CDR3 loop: CASAEGGGNEKLFF. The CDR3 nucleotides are TGTGCCAGCGCCGAAGGGGGCGGTAATGAAAAACTGTTTTTT.